This T cell receptor beta chain was sequenced in a study of blood T cell repertoires in COVID-19. Overall study context: Sources were T cells, B-cell-depleted T cells, or PBMCs; the material itself was cDNA or gDNA.

This clone was counted once. V was pared by 8 bases and J by 10 bases, with 4 bases of the junction left unmatched. The CDR3 spans 12 residues. Germline CDR1 reads MNHEY; CDR2 reads SVGAGI. Per the study methods: Estimated nucleated cell counts came from reference gene primer amplification. TCRdb keeps only in-frame clones here, not all; method: immunoSEQ multiplex PCR. V and J calls and clone size come straight from that table; D and trimming were deduced from the DNA. The data show approximately 400,000 clones, with 88% seen just once and about 1.1% held by the top ten. This TCR was sampled from a woman under 30 who had recovered from COVID-19. Specimen: PBMCs or T cells enriched from blood (not recorded which). V usage is TRBV6-5 and J usage is TRBJ1-6; 8 bases map to TRBD1. The CDR3 DNA sequence: TGTGCCAGCGACAGGGGCGAGTCACCCCTCCACTTT. Translation gives CASDRGESPLHF.